Presented here are 20 T cell receptor beta chains from one specimen sequenced in a study of neurological immune-mediated disorders. Each CDR3 protein gets one entry after TCRdb re-called the 5' RACE reads with MiXCR. The sample shows approximately 38,000 distinct CDR3 sequences, 2% to 2.5% of them seen only once. The sequenced material came from PBMCs. All receptors derive from a man aged 50 to 59 with multiple sclerosis.

This clonotype was seen at least ten times. The chain is built from TRBV12-3 or TRBV12-4 and TRBJ1-2; 7 nucleotides match TRBD1. V lost 6 bases to trimming and J lost 5 bases; unmatched junction nucleotides: 15. The CDR3 runs to 16 residues. CDR3 DNA sequence: TGTGCCAGCAGCCGGGGGATTGACAGGGAGGAATATGGCTACACCTTC. The encoded protein is CASSRGIDREEYGYTF.

At least ten counts were recorded for this clonotype. CDR3 sequence (DNA): TGTGCCAGCAGGTCGGGACAGGGGGCGTGGGAGCAGTACTTC. As protein: CASRSGQGAWEQYF. V usage is TRBV6-5 and J usage is TRBJ2-7; TRBD1 matches 12 bases. The germline gives CDR1 MNHEY, CDR2 SVGAGI. The CDR3 has 14 amino acids. V dropped 6 bases and J dropped 7; count of bases not matched to a gene: 7.

In this sample, this clonotype turned up many times. V usage is TRBV7-4 and J usage is TRBJ2-7; D is perhaps TRBD1 or TRBD2 (5 bases each). This CDR3 comprises 15 residues. With 2 bases removed from V and 1 base from J, the gap between germline ends came to 12 bases. Germline CDR1 is SGHVT and CDR2 is SQSDAQ. The CDR3: CASSLPPGPSYEQYF. In DNA form, the CDR3 reads TGTGCCAGCAGCTTACCTCCGGGACCGTCCTACGAGCAGTACTTC.

This clonotype has a count of ten or more. The chain carries TRBV5-1 and TRBJ1-1, with D possibly TRBD1 on 6 matching bases. The V and J ends lost 0 bases and 1 base respectively, with 10 bases between them. This CDR3 is 15 amino acids long. Germline CDR1 reads SGHRS; CDR2 reads YFSETQ. The CDR3 loop is CASSLAPGANTEAFF. The CDR3 DNA reads TGCGCCAGCAGCTTGGCCCCAGGGGCGAACACTGAAGCTTTCTTT.

This clonotype has ten or more counts. V usage is TRBV6-6 and J usage is TRBJ2-3; TRBD2 agrees at 8 bases. Germline V gene lookup returns CDR1 MNHNY and CDR2 SVGAGI (reference sequence). Trimming at V came to 6 bases and at J to 5 bases, leaving 10 bases not matched to a gene. This CDR3 has 15 amino acids. In DNA form, the CDR3 reads TGTGCCAGCAGCTTTCCTCGGGGGGGTAAAGATACGCAGTATTTT. Its translation: CASSFPRGGKDTQYF.

This clonotype was found many times. This chain joins TRBV27 and TRBJ1-1, with 7 bases lining up with TRBD1. The CDR3 runs to 14 residues. Trimming at V came to 10 bases and at J to 0 bases, leaving 8 bases not matched to a gene. CDR1 and CDR2 from the germline V gene are MNHEY and SMNVEV (reference sequence). The CDR3, as DNA: TGTGCCACCCGGGACAGATTCTTGAACACTGAAGCTTTCTTT. This encodes CATRDRFLNTEAFF.

This clonotype was seen ten or more times. The chain uses TRBV27 and TRBJ2-3; 8 bases map to TRBD1. The CDR3 runs 15 residues. After removal of 3 bases from V and 7 bases from J, the junction contained 9 bases not matched to a gene. The germline V gene has CDR1 MNHEY and CDR2 SMNVEV (reference sequence). The CDR3 DNA reads TGTGCCAGCAGTTTCCCAGGGGGCTCGTCAAATACGCAGTATTTT. Translation gives CASSFPGGSSNTQYF.

This rearrangement joins TRBV20-1 to TRBJ2-1; D is perhaps TRBD2 (5 bases). V lost 8 bases and J lost 5, with 7 bases in between. Germline V gene data show CDR1 as DFQATT and CDR2 as SNEGSKA (reference sequence). The length of the CDR3 is 10 residues. CDR3 in DNA: TGCAGTACGGGAAACAATGAGCAGTTCTTC. Translating gives CSTGNNEQFF.

This clonotype was seen repeatedly, ten times or more. V is TRBV27 and J is TRBJ2-7; D call uncertain. With 2 bases removed from V and 0 bases from J, the gap between germline ends came to 14 bases. The CDR3 spans 16 residues. Germline V gene sequence: CDR1 MNHEY, CDR2 SMNVEV (reference sequence). The CDR3 reads CASSLHLTASSYEQYF. CDR3 nucleotides: TGTGCCAGCAGTTTACACCTCACAGCTAGCTCCTACGAGCAGTACTTC.

This clonotype was counted ten times or more. V usage is TRBV9 and J usage is TRBJ2-3, with a tentative D call TRBD2 (5 bases). The CDR3 loop spans 15 amino acids. CDR1 SGDLS and CDR2 YYNGEE come from the germline V gene. The V gene lost 6 bases and the J gene lost 2 bases, with 16 bases spanning the gap. The CDR3 nucleotides read TGTGCCAGCACTCCGGACTGGCCCAACACAGATACGCAGTATTTT. Its translation is CASTPDWPNTDTQYF.

This clonotype was detected many times. The genes are TRBV20-1 and TRBJ2-4; D might be TRBD1 (6 bases). CDR1 DFQATT and CDR2 SNEGSKA come from the germline V gene (reference sequence). V dropped 5 bases and J dropped 0 bases, with 17 bases sitting between them. This CDR3 has 16 residues. The CDR3, as DNA: TGCAGTGCTGGGGCCGGGACACTTTTAGCCAAAAACATTCAGTACTTC. This gives the protein CSAGAGTLLAKNIQYF.

This clonotype showed up many times. The chain joins TRBV7-2 to TRBJ2-1; TRBD1 matches at 7 bases. This CDR3 has 14 amino acids. CDR1 and CDR2 (germline): SGHTA, FQGNSA. After removal of 5 bases from V and 15 bases from J, the junction contained 16 bases not matched to a gene. CDR3 nucleotide sequence: TGTGCCAGCAGCCCACCACAGGGGTGGGCCGGGCGGTTCTTC. Protein: CASSPPQGWAGRFF.

This clonotype occurred a few times. A read error may explain this, as a much larger clone is one base away. The CDR3 DNA follows: TGCGCCAGCAGCCCAGGGGAAAGGGAGACTGAAGCTTTCTTT. It encodes CASSPGERETEAFF. The chain combines TRBV4-1 with TRBJ1-1, with a tentative D call TRBD1 (6 bases). Deletions cut 4 bases from V and 5 bases from J, with 14 bases between. CDR3 length equals 14 residues. CDR1 is MGHRA and CDR2 is YSYEKL in the germline V gene.

This clonotype was seen a handful of times. A much larger clonotype is one base distant, so this may be a read error. The chain couples TRBV25-1 to TRBJ1-4; no clear D gene. Germline assignment: CDR1 MGHDK and CDR2 SYGVNS. With 1 base removed from V and 8 bases from J, the gap between germline ends came to 14 bases. The length of the CDR3 is 15 residues. CDR3 sequence (DNA): TGTGCCAGCAGTGAATCAGTCAGATCGAGAGAAAAACTGTTTTTT. Amino acids: CASSESVRSREKLFF.

This clonotype occurred many times. The chain carries TRBV7-2 and TRBJ1-5; D not resolved. Germline V lookup: CDR1 SGHTA, CDR2 FQGNSA. The CDR3 contains 13 residues. V lost 1 base and J 9 bases, leaving 10 bases between the germline ends. The DNA for the CDR3 is TGTGCCAGCAGCTTAGGCCCAGTCGGGCCCCAGCATTTT. Its protein product is CASSLGPVGPQHF.

In this sample, this clonotype turned up many times. The gene calls are TRBV9 and TRBJ2-5; 7 bases are shared with TRBD1. Germline CDR1 is SGDLS and CDR2 is YYNGEE. CDR3 size: 15 residues. The V and J ends lost 3 bases and 4 bases, in that order; junction bases with no gene match: 9. The CDR3 nucleotides are TGTGCCAGCAGCGGATCGGGGCAGGGGGTAGAGACCCAGTACTTC. Amino acids: CASSGSGQGVETQYF.

This clonotype was seen ten or more times. The gene calls are TRBV20-1 and TRBJ2-7; 12 bases line up with TRBD1. The CDR3 extends over 14 amino acids. V trimming: 3 bases; J trimming: 4 bases; junction bases outside the gene matches: 4. CDR1 DFQATT and CDR2 SNEGSKA come from the germline V gene (reference sequence). The CDR3 loop reads CSASGDRGPYEQYF. The CDR3 DNA is TGCAGTGCTAGTGGGGACAGGGGGCCTTACGAGCAGTACTTC.

As regards this clonotype: A clone one base away is much larger, so this may be a read error. This rearrangement joins TRBV7-7 to TRBJ2-2, with no clear D. Germline V gives CDR1 SSHAT, CDR2 FNYEAQ (reference sequence). This CDR3 has 14 residues. V was pared by 3 bases and J by 2 bases, with 7 bases between. In DNA form, the CDR3 reads TGTGCCAGCAGCTTGGTCATCAACACCGGGGAGCTGTTTTTT. This encodes CASSLVINTGELFF.

This clonotype has ten or more counts. V is TRBV3-1 and J is TRBJ1-2; D might be TRBD1 (5 bases). From germline, CDR1 is LGHDT and CDR2 YNNKEL (reference sequence). V was trimmed by 4 bases and J by 0 bases, leaving 15 bases between them. The CDR3 loop spans 16 amino acids. DNA for the CDR3: TGTGCCAGCAGCCTCTCGACAGTGGCGCCTAACTATGGCTACACCTTC. Amino acid sequence: CASSLSTVAPNYGYTF.

The chain links TRBV19 to TRBJ2-3; D is possibly TRBD1 (5 bases). CDR1 and CDR2 (germline): LNHDA, SQIVND (reference sequence). V lost 5 bases, J lost 2 bases, and 17 bases lay in between. The CDR3 totals 16 residues. In DNA, the CDR3 is TGTGCCAGTAGTGAGACAGCCTTTTCCTCCACAGATACGCAGTATTTT. It codes for CASSETAFSSTDTQYF.